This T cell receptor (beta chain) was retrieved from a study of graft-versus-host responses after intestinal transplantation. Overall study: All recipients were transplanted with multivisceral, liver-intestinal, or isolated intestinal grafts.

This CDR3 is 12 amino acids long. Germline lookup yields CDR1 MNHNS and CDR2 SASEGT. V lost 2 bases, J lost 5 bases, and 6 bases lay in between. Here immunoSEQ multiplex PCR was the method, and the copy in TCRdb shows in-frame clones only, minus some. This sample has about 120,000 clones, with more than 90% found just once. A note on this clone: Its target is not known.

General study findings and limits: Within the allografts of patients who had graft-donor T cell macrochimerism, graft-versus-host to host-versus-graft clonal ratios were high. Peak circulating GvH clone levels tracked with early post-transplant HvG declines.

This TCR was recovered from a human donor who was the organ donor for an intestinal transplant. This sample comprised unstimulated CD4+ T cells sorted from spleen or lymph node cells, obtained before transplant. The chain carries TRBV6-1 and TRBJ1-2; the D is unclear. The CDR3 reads CASSETSYGYTF. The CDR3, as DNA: TGTGCCAGCAGTGAAACCTCGTATGGCTACACCTTC.